This T cell receptor (beta chain) originates from a study of blood T cell repertoires in COVID-19. Study summary: The cDNA or gDNA used as material had been derived from T cells, B-cell-depleted T cells, or PBMCs.

TCRdb's copy holds only in-frame clones and misses some; the assay was immunoSEQ multiplex PCR. The table has a few hundred thousand clones, 65% to 90% seen once. In germline, CDR1 is LGHNA, CDR2 YNFKEQ. The J segment lost 4 bases and the V segment lost 2 bases, leaving 6 bases of the junction unmatched. This CDR3 is built from 15 residues. Recruitment covered over 20 US areas and drew participants whose ages spanned about 18 to 89 years. Self-reported history from a screening survey and questionnaire set each donor's cohort. Symptom resolution, clearance, or two negative PCRs marked donors in Cohort 3 as recovered.

Specimen: PBMCs or T cells enriched from blood (not recorded which). The genes are TRBV4-2 and TRBJ1-2; TRBD1 agrees at 8 bases. This receptor was taken from a man aged 40-50 years who had recovered from COVID-19. The CDR3 loop reads CASSQSQGAAYGYTF. In DNA form, the CDR3 reads TGTGCCAGCAGCCAAAGTCAGGGGGCGGCCTATGGCTACACCTTC.